The 14 T cell receptor beta chains below were found in one sample sequenced in a study of T cells in Graves' hyperthyroidism and ophthalmopathy. Amplified TCR beta CDR3 regions derived from RNA transcripts. The HTBI primer set drove a first-round RT-PCR of the TCR CDR3. TCRdb re-called the multiplex PCR reads with MiXCR, one entry per CDR3 protein. The data hold around 200,000 distinct CDR3 sequences, with over 15% observed a single time. Sequences were obtained from blood. The receptors stem from a woman aged 45 to 65 with Graves' hyperthyroidism.

This clonotype came up many times. The chain has TRBV9 and TRBJ2-5; 10 nucleotides match TRBD2. CDR3 length equals 16 residues. V lost 0 bases to trimming and J lost 4 bases; unmatched junction nucleotides: 6. Germline V gene data show CDR1 as SGDLS and CDR2 as YYNGEE. Written as DNA, the CDR3 is TGTGCCAGCAGCGTAGCAAGCGGGGGGGCAGGAGAGACCCAGTACTTC. This translates into CASSVASGGAGETQYF.

This clonotype was seen many times. The chain links TRBV12-3 or TRBV12-4 to TRBJ2-2, with 7 bases aligning to TRBD1. The CDR3 contains 17 residues. J was trimmed by 5 bases and V by 3 bases; bases with no gene match: 12. CDR3: CASSFPSQGIRTGELFF. CDR3 DNA: TGTGCCAGCAGTTTTCCGTCACAGGGGATTAGAACCGGGGAGCTGTTTTTT.

This chain links TRBV5-1 with TRBJ2-3, with a weak D call TRBD2 (6 bases). Trimming stripped 4 bases from V and 2 bases from J, with 23 bases between. The germline gives CDR1 SGHRS, CDR2 YFSETQ. The CDR3 runs 18 residues. The CDR3, as DNA: TGCGCCAGCAGCCCAAGTGGGGACTTTTTACCTCTCACAGATACGCAGTATTTT. This gives the protein CASSPSGDFLPLTDTQYF.

This clonotype occurred many times. The chain has TRBV19 and TRBJ2-7; 11 nucleotides match TRBD2. Per the germline V gene, CDR1 is LNHDA and CDR2 is SQIVND (reference sequence). The CDR3 is made up of 15 amino acids. Losses at the gene ends were 5 bases for V and 0 bases for J; bases not matched to a gene: 3. The CDR3 here is CASSVTSGDSYEQYF. CDR3 sequence (DNA): TGTGCCAGTAGTGTGACTAGCGGGGACTCCTACGAGCAGTACTTC.

This clonotype occurred many times. The gene calls are TRBV7-3 and TRBJ2-4; perhaps TRBD2 as D (5 bases). Trimming removed 2 bases at V and 1 base at J, with 12 bases between. The CDR3 contains 16 residues. From germline, CDR1 is SGHTA and CDR2 FQGTGA. The CDR3 protein is CASSLGGTGAKNIQYF. CDR3 nucleotide sequence: TGTGCCAGCAGCTTAGGTGGAACGGGGGCCAAAAACATTCAGTACTTC.

This clonotype has ten or more counts. The rearrangement uses TRBV7-2 and TRBJ1-5, with D hard to call. Germline V CDR1 and CDR2: SGHTA, FQGNSA. This CDR3 spans 17 amino acids. Deletions cut 2 bases from V and 0 bases from J, with 14 bases between. CDR3 nucleotides: TGTGCCAGCAGCTTAAGGTCCCCTGTATATAGCAATCAGCCCCAGCATTTT. The encoded protein is CASSLRSPVYSNQPQHF.

This clonotype was found a few times. The chain's CDR3 is CASSQGRRTGSGENEKLFF. CDR3 DNA: TGTGCCAGCAGCCAAGGCCGACGGACAGGGTCAGGCGAGAATGAAAAACTGTTTTTT. The chain uses TRBV3-1 and TRBJ1-4; TRBD1 matches at 8 bases. The length of the CDR3 is 19 residues. The germline V gene has CDR1 LGHDT and CDR2 YNNKEL (reference sequence). With V trimmed by 1 base and J by 5 bases, 15 bases remained unmatched.

This clonotype was picked up many times. V and J are TRBV7-9 and TRBJ2-1; no clear D. The CDR3 extends over 14 amino acids. The germline V and J ends were trimmed by 0 bases and 9 bases, with 12 bases remaining between them. Germline CDR1 and CDR2: SEHNR and FQNEAQ (reference sequence). The CDR3 DNA reads TGTGCCAGCAGCTTAGCCCCTTCGGTCGGTGAGCAGTTCTTC. Translated: CASSLAPSVGEQFF. Combining the CDR3 with reference TRBV7-9 and TRBJ2-1 gives the whole variable domain DTGVSQNPRHKITKRGQNVTFRCDPISEHNRLYWYRQTLGQGPEFLTYFQNEAQLEKSRLLSDRFSAERPKGSFSTLEIQRTEQGDSAMYLCASSLAPSVGEQFFGPGTRLTVL.

In its sample, this clonotype was seen many times. The CDR3 loop reads CSVAGTGGGGNTIYF. Written as DNA, the CDR3 is TGCAGCGTCGCCGGGACAGGGGGCGGTGGAAACACCATATATTTT. The chain is built from TRBV29-1 and TRBJ1-3; 12 positions agree with TRBD1. CDR1 is SQVTM and CDR2 is ANQGSEA in the germline V gene. This CDR3 contains 15 residues. With 6 bases clipped from V and 3 bases from J, the junction kept 6 bases outside the gene matches. The entire variable domain, with the rest obtained from reference TRBV29-1 and TRBJ1-3, is as follows: SAVISQKPSRDICQRGTSLTIQCQVDSQVTMMFWYRQQPGQSLTLIATANQGSEATYESGFVIDKFPISRPNLTFSTLTVSNMSPEDSSIYLCSVAGTGGGGNTIYFGEGSWLTVV.

The chain employs TRBV10-1 and TRBJ2-7; tentative D call: TRBD1 (5 bases). Per germline, CDR1 WNHNN and CDR2 SYGVQD (reference sequence). The CDR3 covers 15 residues. V lost 4 bases and J 3 bases, leaving 16 bases between the germline ends. The CDR3 coding sequence is TGCGCCAGCAGTGGGGGCGGCGACTTCTTCTACGAGCAGTACTTC. This sequence encodes CASSGGGDFFYEQYF.

This clonotype was recorded at least ten times. The chain is built from TRBV10-3 and TRBJ2-7; D might be TRBD2 (5 bases). V lost 3 bases and J lost 0, with 12 bases in between. CDR1 and CDR2 (germline): ENHRY, SYGVKD. The CDR3 is 15 amino acids. The CDR3 is CAISEGSDFSYEQYF. The CDR3 DNA reads TGTGCCATCAGTGAAGGCTCGGACTTCTCCTACGAGCAGTACTTC.

Ten or more counts support this clonotype. The chain combines TRBV20-1 with TRBJ1-4; 11 nucleotides align to TRBD1. This CDR3 region has 14 residues. V shed 4 bases, J shed 7 bases, and the junction held 5 bases outside the gene matches. Germline V lookup: CDR1 DFQATT, CDR2 SNEGSKA (reference sequence). Here the CDR3 DNA reads TGCAGTGCTATAGGACAGGGGGCTGGTGAAAAACTGTTTTTT. As protein: CSAIGQGAGEKLFF.

This clonotype was detected only a few times. This chain uses TRBV20-1 with TRBJ2-1; the match to TRBD2 covers 12 bases. The CDR3 runs to 15 residues. Germline CDR1 reads DFQATT; CDR2 reads SNEGSKA (reference sequence). V lost 1 base, J lost 4 bases, and 2 bases stayed unmatched. The CDR3: CSARVTSGGYNEQFF. In nucleotides, the CDR3 is TGCAGTGCTAGAGTTACTAGCGGGGGGTACAATGAGCAGTTCTTC.

This clonotype was recorded at least ten times. V is TRBV28 and J is TRBJ1-5; 7 nucleotides match TRBD1. Unmatched junction bases numbered 6, after V lost 7 bases and J lost 0 bases. Germline CDR1 MDHEN, CDR2 SYDVKM. This CDR3 region has 15 residues. The CDR3 spells CASTLTGLSNQPQHF. In DNA form, the CDR3 reads TGTGCCAGCACCTTGACAGGGCTTAGCAATCAGCCCCAGCATTTT.